The rows below give T cell receptor beta chains drawn from one sample of a study of shared clonotypes between healthy human individuals. Some clones are missing from TCRdb's copy, which holds only in-frame ones; the method was immunoSEQ multiplex PCR. The sample comprises approximately 500,000 clones, approximately 85% of which are singletons, and 10% to 15% rests with the top ten. The sample consisted of PBMCs. The receptor set was obtained from a woman aged 40 to 50 in good health. Some clones in this sample may be carry-over from other donors' samples. The CDR3 runs from the conserved cysteine through the conserved F or W. D genes are given only for firm matches. Rows give clone size only sometimes, using once, few, many, or a class for an expanded clone.

v_gene,abundance,d_gene,j_gene,CDR3aa,CDR3nt
TRBV5-6,NA,NA,TRBJ1-2,CASRPWGAGRTYGYTF,TGTGCCAGCAGACCATGGGGAGCCGGACGGACCTATGGCTACACCTTC
TRBV9,many,TRBD2,TRBJ2-7,CASSVGLAGAYEQYF,TGTGCCAGCAGCGTAGGGCTAGCGGGAGCATACGAGCAGTACTTC
TRBV5-1,few,TRBD2,TRBJ2-3,CASSKERGPTDTQYF,TGCGCCAGCAGCAAAGAGCGGGGCCCCACAGATACGCAGTATTTT
TRBV7-3,NA,NA,TRBJ2-5,CASSPMGGTGETQYF,TGTGCCAGCAGCCCCATGGGCGGAACTGGGGAGACCCAGTACTTC
TRBV9,NA,TRBD1,TRBJ2-7,CASSISGTGGIYEQYF,TGTGCCAGCAGCATTAGCGGGACAGGGGGCATCTACGAGCAGTACTTC
TRBV6-4,medium-sized,TRBD1,TRBJ1-1,CASSEGQENTEAFF,TGTGCCAGCAGTGAGGGACAGGAGAACACTGAAGCTTTCTTT
TRBV6-5,many,NA,TRBJ2-1,CASSYDRELYEQFF,TGTGCCAGCAGTTATGATAGGGAACTCTATGAGCAGTTCTTC
TRBV9,NA,NA,TRBJ2-7,CASSPTGRLYEQYF,TGTGCCAGCAGCCCCACAGGACGGTTGTACGAGCAGTACTTC
TRBV15,NA,NA,TRBJ2-7,CATSGSDGFYEQYF,TGTGCCACCAGCGGATCCGACGGGTTCTACGAGCAGTACTTC
TRBV6-1,NA,TRBD2,TRBJ2-5,CASSLGGYQETQYF,TGTGCCAGCAGTTTGGGGGGGTACCAAGAGACCCAGTACTTC
TRBV27,NA,NA,TRBJ1-5,CASSILSNQPQHF,TGTGCCAGCAGCATACTTAGCAATCAGCCCCAGCATTTT
TRBV6-5,few,NA,TRBJ2-2,CASFLGPNTGELFF,TGTGCCAGCTTCCTGGGACCGAACACCGGGGAGCTGTTTTTT